Listed here is a single TCR beta chain. Its antigen is still unknown. This specimen comes from a study of cytomegalovirus exposure and HLA in healthy donors. Study-level findings and limits: Most CMV-associated TCR beta chains were later found to appear HLA-restricted.

Germline-derived CDR1 and CDR2 are SGHAT and FQNNGV. This CDR3 has 17 residues. The V gene end was trimmed by 4 bases and the J gene end by 5 bases; junction bases not matched to a gene: 10. The PCR used 60 Vbeta and 13 Jbeta primers. Produced via immunoSEQ multiplex PCR; TCRdb's table is partial and in-frame only. The data hold around 100,000 clones, with over 60% observed a single time. Sequenced: PBMCs. This chain joins TRBV11-2 and TRBJ2-2; TRBD2 agrees at 10 bases. This TCR was sampled from a woman aged 18-29 years in good health and CMV-seropositive. The CDR3 loop is CASSSSTLAGKTGELFF. Here the CDR3 DNA reads TGTGCCAGCAGCTCCTCAACACTAGCGGGGAAAACCGGGGAGCTGTTTTTT. Full variable domain (outside the CDR3, taken from reference TRBV11-2 and TRBJ2-2): EAGVAQSPRYKIIEKRQSVAFWCNPISGHATLYWYQQILGQGPKLLIQFQNNGVVDDSQLPKDRFSAERLKGVDSTLKIQPAKLEDSAVYLCASSSSTLAGKTGELFFGEGSRLTVL.